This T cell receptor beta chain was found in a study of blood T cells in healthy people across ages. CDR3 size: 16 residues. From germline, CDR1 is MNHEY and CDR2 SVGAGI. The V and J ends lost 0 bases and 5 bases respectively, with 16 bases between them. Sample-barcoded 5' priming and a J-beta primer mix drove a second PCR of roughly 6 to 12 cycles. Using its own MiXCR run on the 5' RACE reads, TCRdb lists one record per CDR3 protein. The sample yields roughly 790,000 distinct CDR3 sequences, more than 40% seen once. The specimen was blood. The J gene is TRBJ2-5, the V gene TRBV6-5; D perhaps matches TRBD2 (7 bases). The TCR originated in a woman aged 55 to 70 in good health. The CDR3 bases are TGTGCCAGCAGTTACTCTGGGGAGGGACAAATTGAGACCCAGTACTTC. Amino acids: CASSYSGEGQIETQYF.